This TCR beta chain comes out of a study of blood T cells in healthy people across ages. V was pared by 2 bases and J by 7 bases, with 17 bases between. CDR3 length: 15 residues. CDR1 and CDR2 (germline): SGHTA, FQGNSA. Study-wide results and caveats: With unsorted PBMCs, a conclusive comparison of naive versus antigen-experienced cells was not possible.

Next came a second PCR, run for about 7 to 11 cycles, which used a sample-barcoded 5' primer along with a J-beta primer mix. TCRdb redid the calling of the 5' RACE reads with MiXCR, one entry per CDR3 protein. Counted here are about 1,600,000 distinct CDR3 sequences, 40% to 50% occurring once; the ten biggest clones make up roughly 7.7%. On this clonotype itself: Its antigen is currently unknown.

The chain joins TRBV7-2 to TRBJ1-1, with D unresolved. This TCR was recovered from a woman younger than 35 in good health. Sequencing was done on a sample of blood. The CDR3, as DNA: TGTGCCAGCAGCTTAATCCCCCAATCTAAGGATGAAGCTTTCTTT. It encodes CASSLIPQSKDEAFF. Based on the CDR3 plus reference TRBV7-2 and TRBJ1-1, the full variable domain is GAGVSQSPSNKVTEKGKDVELRCDPISGHTALYWYRQSLGQGLEFLIYFQGNSAPDKSGLPSDRFSAERTGGSVSTLTIQRTQQEDSAVYLCASSLIPQSKDEAFFGQGTRLTVV.